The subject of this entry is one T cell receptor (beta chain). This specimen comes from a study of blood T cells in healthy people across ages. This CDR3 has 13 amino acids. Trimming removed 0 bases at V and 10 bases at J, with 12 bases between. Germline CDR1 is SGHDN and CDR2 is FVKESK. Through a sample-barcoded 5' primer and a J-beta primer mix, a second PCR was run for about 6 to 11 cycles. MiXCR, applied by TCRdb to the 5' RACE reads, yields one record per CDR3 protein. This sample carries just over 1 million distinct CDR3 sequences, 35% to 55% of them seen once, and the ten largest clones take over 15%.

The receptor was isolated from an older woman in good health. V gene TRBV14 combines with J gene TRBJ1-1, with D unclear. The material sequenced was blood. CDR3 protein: CASSQEDGRGAFF. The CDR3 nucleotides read TGTGCCAGCAGCCAAGAAGACGGCCGGGGAGCTTTCTTT. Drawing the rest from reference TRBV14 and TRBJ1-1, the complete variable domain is EAGVTQFPSHSVIEKGQTVTLRCDPISGHDNLYWYRRVMGKEIKFLLHFVKESKQDESGMPNNRFLAERTGGTYSTLKVQPAELEDSGVYFCASSQEDGRGAFFGQGTRLTVV.